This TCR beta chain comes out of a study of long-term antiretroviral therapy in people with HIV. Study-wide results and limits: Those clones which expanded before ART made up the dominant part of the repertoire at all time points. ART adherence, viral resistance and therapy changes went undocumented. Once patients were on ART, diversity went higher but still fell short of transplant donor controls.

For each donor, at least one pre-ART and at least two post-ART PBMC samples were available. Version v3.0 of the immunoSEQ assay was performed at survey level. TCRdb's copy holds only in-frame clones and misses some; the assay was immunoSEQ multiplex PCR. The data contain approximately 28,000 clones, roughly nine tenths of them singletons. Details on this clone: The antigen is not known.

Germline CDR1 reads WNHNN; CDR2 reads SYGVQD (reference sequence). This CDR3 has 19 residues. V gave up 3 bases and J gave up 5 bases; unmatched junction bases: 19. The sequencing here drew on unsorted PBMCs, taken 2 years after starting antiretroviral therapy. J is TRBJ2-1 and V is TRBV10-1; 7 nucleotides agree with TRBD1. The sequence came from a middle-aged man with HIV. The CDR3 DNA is TGCGCCAGCAGTGACGGTCGGTTTGGGCAGGGGGTGAGAGACAATGAGCAGTTCTTC. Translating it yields CASSDGRFGQGVRDNEQFF.